One and the same sample provided the 8 T cell receptor beta chains below, sequenced in a study of shared clonotypes between healthy human individuals. The table came from immunoSEQ multiplex PCR; TCRdb's copy has only in-frame clones and leaves some out. The sample has 2 million to 2.5 million clones; more than 85% are singletons. The sample was naive CD4+ T cells from PBMCs. Regarding subset: CD45RA+ positively selected. These receptors originate from a man aged 18-30 years in good health. Some clones in this sample may be carry-over from other donors' samples.

The chain combines TRBV28 with TRBJ1-3; D unresolved. The length of the CDR3 is 17 residues. Germline CDR1 reads MDHEN; CDR2 reads SYDVKM. The V end was cut by 4 bases, the J end by 1 base, with 17 bases between. Here the CDR3 reads CASSSPLRGRSGNTIYF. CDR3 in DNA: TGTGCCAGCAGTTCCCCCCTTCGGGGTAGGTCTGGAAACACCATATATTTT.

The chain links TRBV28 to TRBJ2-4; D gene ambiguous. Trimming shortened V by 4 bases and J by 0 bases, and 10 bases separated the two germline ends. The CDR3 sequence is 15 residues long. CDR1 and CDR2 (germline): MDHEN, SYDVKM. CDR3 protein: CASSSPALAKNIQYF. The CDR3 DNA reads TGTGCCAGCAGTTCCCCAGCGCTAGCCAAAAACATTCAGTACTTC.

This clone was seen a single time. Germline is not matched at one junction end, which may reflect a read error. V gene TRBV27 combines with J gene TRBJ2-7; maybe TRBD1 (6 bases). Germline-derived CDR1 and CDR2 are MNHEY and SMNVEV (reference sequence). CDR3 length: 17 residues. The CDR3 here is CASSPLSGQGSSYGQYF. The DNA of the CDR3 is TGTGCCAGCAGTCCCCTCTCCGGCCAGGGGAGCTCCTACGGGCAGTACTTC.

The genes are TRBV11-2 and TRBJ1-1; D not resolved. The germline V and J ends were trimmed by 0 bases and 4 bases, with 3 bases remaining between them. In germline, CDR1 is SGHAT, CDR2 FQNNGV. The CDR3 extends over 12 amino acids. The CDR3 region is CASSLDGTEAFF. The CDR3 DNA reads TGTGCCAGCAGCTTAGACGGCACTGAAGCTTTCTTT.

The chain couples TRBV20-1 to TRBJ1-2; D is undetermined. V lost 3 bases, J lost 6 bases, and 8 bases lay in between. Germline assignment: CDR1 DFQATT and CDR2 SNEGSKA (reference sequence). The CDR3 runs to 11 residues. The CDR3 loop is CSASLVNGYTF. Here the CDR3 DNA reads TGCAGTGCTAGTCTGGTTAATGGCTACACCTTC.

On this clone itself: Other DNA sequences within the sample encode an identical CDR3. The CDR3 nucleotides are TGCGCCAGCAGCTCCAGCTCCTACGAGCAGTACTTC. This gives the protein CASSSSSYEQYF. The rearrangement joins TRBV5-1 to TRBJ2-7; D gene uncertain. CDR3 length: 12 residues. The germline V gene encodes CDR1 SGHRS and CDR2 YFSETQ. V shed 3 bases and J shed 0 bases, with 4 bases lying between them.

The CDR3 loop is CASSLFRETQPQHF. In DNA, the CDR3 is TGTGCCAGCAGTTTATTCCGGGAAACCCAGCCCCAGCATTTT. The chain uses TRBV28 and TRBJ1-5; D not resolved. V dropped 1 base and J dropped 7 bases, with 11 bases sitting between them. The CDR3 runs to 14 residues. Germline lookup yields CDR1 MDHEN and CDR2 SYDVKM.

This sequence joins TRBV29-1 and TRBJ2-3; D is ambiguous. The CDR3 has 10 amino acids. Germline V gene data show CDR1 as SQVTM and CDR2 as ANQGSEA. Trimming stripped 4 bases from V and 7 bases from J, with 6 bases between. CDR3 in DNA: TGCAGCGTTGGGGATCATACGCAGTATTTT. Its protein is CSVGDHTQYF.